This T cell receptor (beta chain) was captured in a study of OX40 agonist ivuxolimab in advanced cancers. V was trimmed by 7 bases and J by 2 bases, leaving 12 bases between them. The CDR3 runs to 14 residues. Germline loops: CDR1 LNHDA, CDR2 SQIVND (reference sequence). About this clone itself: The antigen is undetermined.

Method: immunoSEQ multiplex PCR; TCRdb's copy keeps in-frame clones and lacks some. This table holds fewer than 35,000 clones, 80% to 90% found once. Study results and caveats: Both CD4+ and CD8+ T cell populations in blood had undergone clonal expansion by week 6 at 0.1 to 3.0 mg/kg. Fewer expanded clones were found on average in CD4+ than in CD8+ T cells. Some nonresponders additionally presented with little normalized T-cell clonal expansion.

Samples of blood were obtained at baseline, on cycle 4 day 1, and on cycle 7 day 1. The V call is TRBV19, the J call TRBJ1-3; possible D gene TRBD1, 5 bases. This sample comprised CD4+ or CD8+ T cells sorted from blood, obtained in a trial of the OX40 agonist ivuxolimab. The receptor's source is an adult with an advanced solid tumor such as melanoma, head and neck, liver or kidney cancer. The CDR3 spells CASKYQGPGNTIYF. CDR3 sequence (DNA): TGTGCCAGTAAATACCAGGGTCCTGGAAACACCATATATTTT.